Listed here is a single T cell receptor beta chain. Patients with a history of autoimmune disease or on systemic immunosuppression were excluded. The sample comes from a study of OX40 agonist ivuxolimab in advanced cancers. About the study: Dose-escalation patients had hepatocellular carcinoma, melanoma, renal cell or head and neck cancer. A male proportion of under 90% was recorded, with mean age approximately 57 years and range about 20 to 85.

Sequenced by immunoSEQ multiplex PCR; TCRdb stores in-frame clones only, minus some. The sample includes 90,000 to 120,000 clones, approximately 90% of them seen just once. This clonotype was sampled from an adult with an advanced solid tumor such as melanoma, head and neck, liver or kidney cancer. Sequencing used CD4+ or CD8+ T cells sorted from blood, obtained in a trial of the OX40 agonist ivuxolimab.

CDR3 region: CASSPLGGAANTEAFF. CDR3 DNA sequence: TGTGCCAGCAGCCCCCTGGGAGGCGCCGCGAACACTGAAGCTTTCTTT. The chain has TRBV4-2 and TRBJ1-1; the D is unclear. With 4 bases removed from V and 1 base from J, the gap between germline ends came to 16 bases. Germline V gene lookup returns CDR1 LGHNA and CDR2 YNFKEQ. This CDR3 spans 16 amino acids.